The rows below give T cell receptor beta chains drawn from one sample of a study of blood T cell repertoires in COVID-19. TCRdb keeps only in-frame clones here, not all; method: immunoSEQ multiplex PCR. The data show around 210,000 clones, more than 80% seen once. Material: PBMCs or T cells enriched from blood (not recorded which). The receptors derive from a young woman who had recovered from COVID-19. Each CDR3 is given with its conserved first and last residue. A D gene is named only where the DNA matches it firmly. Some rows mark clone size as missing; the rest say once, few, many or name a class of expanded clone.

d_gene	v_gene	abundance	j_gene	CDR3aa	CDR3nt
.	TRBV4-1	.	TRBJ1-4	CASSQGLGGSGEKLFF	TGCGCCAGCAGCCAAGGTCTCGGTGGTAGCGGTGAAAAACTGTTTTTT
.	TRBV27	.	TRBJ1-5	CASSSPEGRRPQHF	TGTGCCAGCAGTTCCCCAGAGGGGAGGAGGCCCCAGCATTTT
TRBD1	TRBV3-1/TRBV3-2	.	TRBJ1-2	CASRPTGVGYGYTF	TGTGCCAGCAGACCCACAGGGGTGGGGTATGGCTACACCTTC
.	TRBV6-2/TRBV6-3	.	TRBJ1-6	CASSPTGPNSPLHF	TGTGCCAGCAGTCCGACAGGTCCTAATTCACCCCTCCACTTT
TRBD2	TRBV28	.	TRBJ2-1	CASSLASGGANEQFF	TGTGCCAGCAGTTTAGCGAGCGGGGGGGCCAATGAGCAGTTCTTC
.	TRBV7-2	.	TRBJ1-2	CASSFDTSPIYGYTF	TGTGCCAGCAGCTTCGACACCTCTCCTATCTATGGCTACACCTTC
TRBD1	TRBV7-9	once	TRBJ1-1	CASSAAGTGVVKAFF	TGTGCCAGCAGCGCAGCCGGGACAGGGGTTGTAAAAGCTTTCTTT
TRBD1	TRBV5-1	.	TRBJ2-2	CASSPGQGVNTGELFF	TGCGCCAGCAGCCCAGGACAGGGGGTGAACACCGGGGAGCTGTTTTTT
TRBD1	TRBV7-2	.	TRBJ2-1	CASSLRTGYYNEQFF	TGTGCCAGCAGCCTCAGGACAGGGTACTACAATGAGCAGTTCTTC
.	TRBV5-1	.	TRBJ1-4	CASSLQAGGRGEKLFF	TGCGCCAGCAGCTTGCAGGCCGGGGGGCGGGGGGAAAAACTGTTTTTT
TRBD1	TRBV30	.	TRBJ1-3	CAWSEGQGSGNTIYF	TGTGCCTGGAGTGAAGGACAGGGCTCTGGAAACACCATATATTTT
.	TRBV11-1	.	TRBJ1-4	CASSLAGANEKLFF	TGTGCCAGCAGCCTGGCGGGTGCTAATGAAAAACTGTTTTTT
.	TRBV11-1	.	TRBJ2-6	CASSLTGPANVLTF	TGTGCCAGCAGCTTAACAGGCCCCGCCAACGTCCTGACTTTC
.	TRBV2	.	TRBJ1-5	CASSEEGGNQPQHF	TGTGCCAGCAGTGAAGAGGGGGGCAATCAGCCCCAGCATTTT
.	TRBV29-1	.	TRBJ1-1	CSVVGPTEAFF	TGCAGCGTTGTTGGCCCTACTGAAGCTTTCTTT
.	TRBV18	.	TRBJ1-2	CASSTGVRDGYTF	TGTGCCAGCTCGACAGGAGTGAGGGATGGCTACACCTTC
.	TRBV5-1	.	TRBJ2-2	CASSLGAYTGELFF	TGCGCCAGCAGCTTGGGGGCATACACCGGGGAGCTGTTTTTT
TRBD1	TRBV6-5	.	TRBJ2-5	CATSGTGVISETQYF	TGTGCCACCTCCGGGACAGGGGTAATTTCAGAGACCCAGTACTTC
TRBD1	TRBV29-1	.	TRBJ1-4	CSVPGTGGNINEKLFF	TGCAGCGTTCCCGGGACAGGGGGCAACATTAATGAAAAACTGTTTTTT
.	TRBV21-1	.	TRBJ2-1	CASSEQVEFF	TGTGCCAGCAGCGAACAGGTGGAGTTCTTC
.	TRBV9	.	TRBJ1-5	CASSVDGQGNQPQHF	TGTGCCAGCAGCGTAGATGGTCAGGGGAATCAGCCCCAGCATTTT
.	TRBV5-1	.	TRBJ1-1	CASSLREPNTEAFF	TGCGCCAGCAGCTTGAGGGAGCCGAACACTGAAGCTTTCTTT
TRBD1	TRBV29-1	.	TRBJ1-1	CSVNNRGRGTEAFF	TGCAGCGTCAACAACAGGGGGCGAGGAACTGAAGCTTTCTTT
TRBD1	TRBV5-1	.	TRBJ2-7	CASSFGTGGYEQYF	TGCGCCAGCAGCTTTGGGACAGGGGGCTACGAGCAGTACTTC
.	TRBV4-1	once	TRBJ2-5	CASSQDPTVNQETQYF	TGCGCCAGCAGCCAAGATCCGACAGTGAACCAAGAGACCCAGTACTTC
.	TRBV28	once	TRBJ1-2	CASSVRDYGYTF	TGTGCCAGCAGTGTGAGGGACTATGGCTACACCTTC
.	TRBV19	.	TRBJ2-5	CASSILGGQETQYF	TGTGCCAGTAGTATTCTTGGGGGGCAAGAGACCCAGTACTTC
TRBD1	TRBV18	.	TRBJ2-7	CASSSDRASYEQYF	TGTGCCAGCTCATCTGACAGGGCTTCCTACGAGCAGTACTTC
.	TRBV2	.	TRBJ2-3	CASSSIADTQYF	TGTGCCAGCAGTTCAATAGCGGATACGCAGTATTTT
.	TRBV14	.	TRBJ2-7	CASSQDMGAQSYEQYF	TGTGCCAGCAGCCAAGATATGGGGGCTCAGTCCTACGAGCAGTACTTC
.	TRBV4-2	.	TRBJ1-3	CASSQGFRDLKNTIYF	TGTGCCAGCAGCCAAGGGTTCCGGGATTTGAAAAACACCATATATTTT
TRBD1	TRBV4-1	.	TRBJ1-4	CASSQGDSPTNEKLFF	TGCGCCAGCAGCCAAGGGGACAGTCCAACTAATGAAAAACTGTTTTTT
.	TRBV19	.	TRBJ1-2	CASSIQGDGYTF	TGTGCCAGTAGTATACAGGGCGATGGCTACACCTTC
TRBD1	TRBV5-4	.	TRBJ2-1	CASRTQGKDNEQFF	TGTGCCAGCAGGACACAGGGGAAGGACAATGAGCAGTTCTTC
TRBD2	TRBV2	.	TRBJ2-7	CASTGLAGGGTYEQYF	TGTGCCAGCACGGGACTAGCGGGGGGGGGCACCTACGAGCAGTACTTC
TRBD1	TRBV28	once	TRBJ2-5	CASSLRSTGTGLETQYF	TGTGCCAGCAGTTTAAGGTCTACCGGGACAGGGTTAGAGACCCAGTACTTC
TRBD1	TRBV2	few	TRBJ2-4	CASHSGQGGKNIQYF	TGTGCCAGCCATTCCGGACAGGGCGGCAAAAACATTCAGTACTTC